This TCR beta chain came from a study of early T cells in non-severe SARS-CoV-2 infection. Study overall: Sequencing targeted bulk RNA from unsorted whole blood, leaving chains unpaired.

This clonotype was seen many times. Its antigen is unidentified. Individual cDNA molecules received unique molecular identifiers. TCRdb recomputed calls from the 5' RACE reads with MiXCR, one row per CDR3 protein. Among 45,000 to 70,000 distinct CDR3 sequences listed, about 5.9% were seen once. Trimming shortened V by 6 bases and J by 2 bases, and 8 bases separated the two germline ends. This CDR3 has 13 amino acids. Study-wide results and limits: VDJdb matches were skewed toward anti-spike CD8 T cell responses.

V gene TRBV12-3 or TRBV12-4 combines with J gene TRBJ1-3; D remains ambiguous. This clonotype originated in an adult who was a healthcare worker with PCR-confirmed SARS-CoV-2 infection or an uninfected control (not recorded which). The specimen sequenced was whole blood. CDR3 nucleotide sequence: TGTGCCAGCAGGATCGGGACTGGAAACACCATATATTTT. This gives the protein CASRIGTGNTIYF.